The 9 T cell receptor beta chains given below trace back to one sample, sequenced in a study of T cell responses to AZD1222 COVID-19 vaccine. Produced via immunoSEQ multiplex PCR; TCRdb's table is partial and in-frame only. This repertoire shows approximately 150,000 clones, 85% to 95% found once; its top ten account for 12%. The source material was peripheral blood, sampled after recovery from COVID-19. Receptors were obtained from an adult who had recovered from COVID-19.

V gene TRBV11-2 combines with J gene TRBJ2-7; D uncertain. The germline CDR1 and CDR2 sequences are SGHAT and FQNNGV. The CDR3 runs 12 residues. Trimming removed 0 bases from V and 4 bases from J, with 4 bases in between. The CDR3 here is CASSLDPYEQYF. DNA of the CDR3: TGTGCCAGCAGCTTAGATCCATACGAGCAGTACTTC.

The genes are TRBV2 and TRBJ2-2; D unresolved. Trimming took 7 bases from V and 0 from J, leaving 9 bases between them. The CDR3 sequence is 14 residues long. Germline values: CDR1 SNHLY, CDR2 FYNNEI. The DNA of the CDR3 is TGTGCCAGCAATAGGGTTACGAACACCGGGGAGCTGTTTTTT. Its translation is CASNRVTNTGELFF.

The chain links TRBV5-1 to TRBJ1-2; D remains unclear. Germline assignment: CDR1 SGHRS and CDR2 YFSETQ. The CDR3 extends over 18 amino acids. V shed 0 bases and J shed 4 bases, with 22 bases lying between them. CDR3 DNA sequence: TGCGCCAGCAGCTTGGAGCCGGGGAACAGCGGGCGGGTCTATGGCTACACCTTC. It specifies CASSLEPGNSGRVYGYTF.

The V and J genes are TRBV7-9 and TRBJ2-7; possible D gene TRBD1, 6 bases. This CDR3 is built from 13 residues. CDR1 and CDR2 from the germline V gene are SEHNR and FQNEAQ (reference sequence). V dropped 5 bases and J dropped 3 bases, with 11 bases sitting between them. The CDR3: CASSPPGHYEQYF. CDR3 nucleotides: TGTGCCAGCAGCCCCCCGGGACACTACGAGCAGTACTTC.

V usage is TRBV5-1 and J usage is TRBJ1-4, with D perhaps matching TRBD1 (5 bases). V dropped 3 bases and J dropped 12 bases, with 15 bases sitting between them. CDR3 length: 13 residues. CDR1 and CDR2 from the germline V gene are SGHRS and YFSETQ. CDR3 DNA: TGCGCCAGCAGCTCTGGGGACCTGAGAGAACTGTTTTTT. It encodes CASSSGDLRELFF.

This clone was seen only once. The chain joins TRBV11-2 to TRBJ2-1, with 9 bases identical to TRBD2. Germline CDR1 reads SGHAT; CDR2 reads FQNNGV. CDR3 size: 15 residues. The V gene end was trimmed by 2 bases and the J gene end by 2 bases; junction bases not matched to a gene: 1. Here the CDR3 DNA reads TGTGCCAGCAGCTTATCTAGCGGGACCTACAATGAGCAGTTCTTC. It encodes CASSLSSGTYNEQFF.

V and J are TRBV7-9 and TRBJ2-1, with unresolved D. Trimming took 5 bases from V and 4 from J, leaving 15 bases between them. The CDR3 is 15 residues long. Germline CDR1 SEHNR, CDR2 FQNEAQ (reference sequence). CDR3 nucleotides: TGTGCCAGCAGCCCGATGATAGGCGCTTACAATGAGCAGTTCTTC. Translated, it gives CASSPMIGAYNEQFF.

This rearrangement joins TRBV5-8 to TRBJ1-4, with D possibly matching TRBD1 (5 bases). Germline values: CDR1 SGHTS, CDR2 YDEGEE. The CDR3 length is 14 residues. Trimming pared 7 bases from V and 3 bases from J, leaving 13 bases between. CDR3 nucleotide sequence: TGTGCCAGCGGCACGGGGGGAGCTAATGAAAAACTGTTTTTT. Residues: CASGTGGANEKLFF.

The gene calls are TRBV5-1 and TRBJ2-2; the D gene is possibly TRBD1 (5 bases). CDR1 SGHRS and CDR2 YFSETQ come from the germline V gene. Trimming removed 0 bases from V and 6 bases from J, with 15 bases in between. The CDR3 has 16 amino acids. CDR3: CASSLEGRIGAGELFF. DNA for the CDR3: TGCGCCAGCAGCTTGGAGGGCAGGATAGGGGCCGGGGAGCTGTTTTTT.